The 4 T cell receptor beta chains below all came from one sample that was sequenced in a study of spatial heterogeneity in lung cancer. TCRdb re-analysed the 5' RACE reads in MiXCR, keeping a single row per CDR3 protein. The top ten clones hold less than 35% of a sample with 22,000 or so distinct CDR3 sequences, about 4.5% of them seen once. Time point noted: sample taken at primary tumor resection. Material for sequencing was whole RNA from tumor, nontumor lung or frozen PBMC, left unsorted. This material consisted of PBMCs, taken at surgery. Receptor source: a male donor with early-stage non-small cell lung cancer.

This clonotype occurred many times. CDR3 loop: CASSHPGRSNIQYF. Written as DNA, the CDR3 is TGTGCCAGCAGCCATCCAGGACGGTCAAACATTCAGTACTTC. The J gene is TRBJ2-4, the V gene TRBV7-9; no clear D gene. The CDR3 contains 14 residues. The V end lost 5 bases, the J end lost 6 bases, and 14 bases lay between the germline ends. Germline CDR1 is SEHNR and CDR2 is FQNEAQ (reference sequence).

This clonotype was picked up many times. The chain has TRBV7-2 and TRBJ2-2; D is ambiguous. CDR1 and CDR2 (germline): SGHTA, FQGNSA. The CDR3 runs 15 residues. V gave up 6 bases and J gave up 4 bases, with 15 bases separating them. This CDR3 reads CASSPGWASTGELFF. The CDR3 DNA reads TGTGCCAGCAGTCCAGGATGGGCGAGCACCGGGGAGCTGTTTTTT.

This clonotype was detected ten times or more. The chain joins TRBV10-3 to TRBJ2-7; perhaps TRBD2 as D (6 bases). Between the trimmed V and J ends, which lost 3 bases and 6 bases, there was a span of 15 bases. The CDR3 spans 14 residues. Per the germline V gene, CDR1 is ENHRY and CDR2 is SYGVKD. For the CDR3, the DNA is TGTGCCATCAGTGATGGGGCGGGGCCGGGCGAGCAGTACTTC. It encodes CAISDGAGPGEQYF.

This clonotype was detected many times. The chain has TRBV10-3 and TRBJ2-7; no clear D gene. CDR3 length equals 15 residues. Germline values: CDR1 ENHRY, CDR2 SYGVKD. The ends were cut back, 7 bases at V and 1 base at J, with 17 bases in the middle. The DNA of the CDR3 is TGTGCCATCACTCCTGGCGGCAGTCCTTCCTACGAGCAGTACTTC. It translates to CAITPGGSPSYEQYF.